This T cell receptor beta chain was found in a study of blood T cell repertoires in COVID-19. Overall study context: Sources were T cells, B-cell-depleted T cells, or PBMCs; the material itself was cDNA or gDNA.

The table came from immunoSEQ multiplex PCR; TCRdb's copy has only in-frame clones and leaves some out. The sample shows around 370,000 clones, approximately 90% of them seen only once. Clinical history reported by participants formed the basis on which cohorts were assigned. Symptom resolution, clearance, or two negative PCRs marked donors in Cohort 3 as recovered. Sequencing was done on a sample of PBMCs or T cells enriched from blood (not recorded which). This sequence originates from a woman under 30 who had recovered from COVID-19.

The CDR3 loop is CASRWGGGNSYEQYF. DNA of the CDR3: TGTGCCAGCAGGTGGGGAGGGGGGAACTCCTACGAGCAGTACTTC. The chain uses TRBV5-5 and TRBJ2-7; D is possibly TRBD2 (7 bases). Germline V gives CDR1 SGHKS, CDR2 YYEKEE (reference sequence). The germline V and J ends were trimmed by 5 bases and 0 bases, with 15 bases remaining between them. The CDR3 has 15 amino acids.